This T cell receptor (beta chain) appears in the sequencing data of a study of vaccination and CD4 T cells after COVID-19. Study context: Researchers treated cells with overlapping spike peptides taken from SARS-CoV-2, HCoV-NL63, HCoV-OC43 and HCoV-229E. In the control cultures, a CEFX pool, an HIV-1 Nef pool, or no peptide was supplied.

J gave up 6 bases and V 4 bases, and 10 bases lay outside the gene matches. The CDR3 runs 15 residues. CDR1 is SGHTA, CDR2 FQGNSA, per germline. An Oncomine TCR Beta short-read assay was used to sequence the DNA from cultured CD4+ T cells. TCRdb redid the calling of the PCR reads with MiXCR, one entry per CDR3 protein. Here the sample spans 15,000 or so distinct CDR3 sequences, roughly 29% being singletons. Notes on this clonotype: Its antigen is not identified.

Treatment reported: approximately 9-day PBMC culture with coronavirus spike peptide pools or control peptides (ViraFEST assay). Dates of positive PCR ran from March to December 2020, before US Alpha, Beta and Delta variants. The chain carries TRBV7-2 and TRBJ1-2, with 8 bases aligning to TRBD1. The sequence derives from a human donor with COVID-19. The sequenced material came from cultured CD4+ T cells from blood. The CDR3 sequence is CASSSYQGARDGYTF. In DNA, the CDR3 is TGTGCCAGCAGCTCTTACCAGGGGGCGCGTGATGGCTACACCTTC. Complete variable domain (other parts from reference TRBV7-2 and TRBJ1-2): GAGVSQSPSNKVTEKGKDVELRCDPISGHTALYWYRQSLGQGLEFLIYFQGNSAPDKSGLPSDRFSAERTGGSVSTLTIQRTQQEDSAVYLCASSSYQGARDGYTFGSGTRLTVV.